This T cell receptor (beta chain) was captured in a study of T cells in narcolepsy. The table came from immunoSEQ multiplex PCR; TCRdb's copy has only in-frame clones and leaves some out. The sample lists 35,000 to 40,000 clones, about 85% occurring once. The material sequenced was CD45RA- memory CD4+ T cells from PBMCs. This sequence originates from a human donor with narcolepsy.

The CDR3 protein is CASRRQGGGSPLHF. The CDR3 nucleotides read TGTGCCAGCAGGCGACAGGGCGGGGGGTCACCCCTCCACTTT. The chain carries TRBV2 and TRBJ1-6, with 7 bases aligning to TRBD1. The CDR3 is made up of 14 amino acids. Trimming at V came to 6 bases and at J to 10 bases, leaving 9 bases not matched to a gene. The germline gives CDR1 SNHLY, CDR2 FYNNEI. Filled out from reference TRBV2 and TRBJ1-6, the complete variable domain reads EPEVTQTPSHQVTQMGQEVILRCVPISNHLYFYWYRQILGQKVEFLVSFYNNEISEKSEIFDDQFSVERPDGSNFTLKIRSTKLEDSAMYFCASRRQGGGSPLHFGNGTRLTVT.